The present TCR beta chain was sequenced within a study of T-cell memory formation after mild COVID-19. With 6 bases removed from V and 4 bases from J, the gap between germline ends came to 8 bases. This CDR3 region has 12 residues. CDR1 and CDR2 from the germline V gene are ENHRY and SYGVKD. This clonotype was seen only a few times. One entry per CDR3 protein results from TCRdb running MiXCR on the 5' RACE reads. The sample consists of 250,000 to 300,000 distinct CDR3 sequences, about a sixth of them appearing once. This sequence was found in a man aged 18 to 30 who had mild COVID-19 (a few samples of this study predate the infection). Cell type and time point are not known. The sequenced sample was PBMCs or a T cell subset sorted from them (not recorded which). The V gene is TRBV10-3, the J gene TRBJ2-3; D is undetermined. CDR3 region: CAIRTSPDTQYF. The CDR3 DNA reads as TGTGCCATCAGGACGAGTCCAGATACGCAGTATTTT.